A single sample is the source of the 2 T cell receptor beta chains below, sequenced in a study of blood T cell repertoires in COVID-19. Measured with immunoSEQ multiplex PCR; TCRdb has only the in-frame clones, and not every one. The sample records approximately 220,000 clones, 80% to 85% being singletons. The sample consisted of peripheral blood. The origin of the receptors is a woman aged 60 to 75 with acute or convalescent COVID-19.

The rearrangement uses TRBV5-6 and TRBJ1-1, with D tentatively TRBD1 (6 bases). V was pared by 2 bases and J by 1 base, with 12 bases between. CDR1 is SGHDT and CDR2 is YYEEEE in the germline V gene. This CDR3 has 15 amino acids. This CDR3 reads CASSFRDTGNTEAFF. CDR3 nucleotides: TGTGCCAGCAGCTTCCGGGACACAGGGAACACTGAAGCTTTCTTT.

A remark on this clone: Its ends do not fully match the called genes, so a read error is possible. The chain is built from TRBV5-1 and TRBJ2-2; possibly TRBD2 for D (5 bases). This CDR3 is built from 14 residues. The V gene's germline CDR1 is SGHRS and CDR2 YFSETQ. CDR3 residues: CASRLGSNTGELFF. CDR3 nucleotides: TGCGCCAGCAGGTTGGGGAGTAACACCGGGGAGCTGTTTTTT.